These 2 T cell receptor beta chains came from one sample sequenced in a study of blood T cell repertoires in COVID-19. Here immunoSEQ multiplex PCR was the method, and the copy in TCRdb shows in-frame clones only, minus some. Of some 54,000 clones detected, 81% appear once; the ten largest clones hold around a quarter. Sequenced material: peripheral blood. These receptors were taken from a woman of 80 years or more with COVID-19, enrolled during active disease.

In DNA, the CDR3 is TGTGCCACCAGCACCAGACAGGGGCAGTACGAGCAGTACTTC. Translation: CATSTRQGQYEQYF. The chain is built from TRBV15 and TRBJ2-7; the match to TRBD1 covers 8 bases. V shed 4 bases, J shed 4 bases, and the junction held 6 bases outside the gene matches. The CDR3 covers 14 residues. The V gene's germline CDR1 is LNHNV and CDR2 YYDKDF (reference sequence).

This chain uses TRBV2 with TRBJ2-7, with D maybe TRBD2 (5 bases). CDR1 and CDR2 (germline): SNHLY, FYNNEI. Trimming left V 4 bases short and J 4 bases short, with 8 bases between. This CDR3 is built from 12 residues. DNA of the CDR3: TGTGCCAGCAGTGGGGAGACTTACGAGCAGTACTTC. This encodes CASSGETYEQYF.